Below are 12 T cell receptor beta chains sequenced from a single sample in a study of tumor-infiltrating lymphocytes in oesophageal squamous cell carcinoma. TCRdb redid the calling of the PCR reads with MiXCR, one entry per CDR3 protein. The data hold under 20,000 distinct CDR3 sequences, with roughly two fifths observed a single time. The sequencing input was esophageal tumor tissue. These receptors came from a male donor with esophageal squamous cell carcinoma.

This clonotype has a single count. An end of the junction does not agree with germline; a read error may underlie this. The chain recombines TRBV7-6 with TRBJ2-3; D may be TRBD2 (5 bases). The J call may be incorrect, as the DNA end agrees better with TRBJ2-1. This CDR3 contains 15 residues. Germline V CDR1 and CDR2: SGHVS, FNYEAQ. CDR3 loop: CASSAGADSYNEQFF. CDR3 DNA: TGCGCCAGCAGCGCCGGAGCGGACTCCTACAATGAGCAGTTCTTC.

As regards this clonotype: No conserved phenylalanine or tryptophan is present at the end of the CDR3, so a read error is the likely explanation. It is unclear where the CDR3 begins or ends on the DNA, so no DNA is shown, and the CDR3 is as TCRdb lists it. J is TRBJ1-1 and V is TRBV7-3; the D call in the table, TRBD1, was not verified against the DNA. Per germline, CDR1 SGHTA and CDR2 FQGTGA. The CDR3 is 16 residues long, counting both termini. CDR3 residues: CASSLGTEIHPSTSAP.

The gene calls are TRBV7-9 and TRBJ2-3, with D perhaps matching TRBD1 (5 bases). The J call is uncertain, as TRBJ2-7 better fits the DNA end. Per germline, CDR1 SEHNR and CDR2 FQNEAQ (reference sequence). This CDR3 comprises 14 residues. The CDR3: CASSFNRLAYEQYF. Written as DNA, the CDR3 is TGTGCCAGCAGCTTTAACAGGCTGGCCTACGAGCAGTACTTC.

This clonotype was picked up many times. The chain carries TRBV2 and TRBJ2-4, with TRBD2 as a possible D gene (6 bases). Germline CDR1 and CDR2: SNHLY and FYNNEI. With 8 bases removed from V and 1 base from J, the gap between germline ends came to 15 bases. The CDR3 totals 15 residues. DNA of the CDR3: TGTGCCAGCGGTCCGGATGGGGGGGCCAAAAACATTCAGTACTTC. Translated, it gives CASGPDGGAKNIQYF.

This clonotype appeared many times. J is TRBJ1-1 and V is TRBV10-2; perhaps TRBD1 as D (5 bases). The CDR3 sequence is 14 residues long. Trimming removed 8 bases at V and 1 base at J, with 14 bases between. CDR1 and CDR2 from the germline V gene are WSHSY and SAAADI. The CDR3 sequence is CASAWTNRNTEAFF. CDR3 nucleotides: TGCGCCAGCGCGTGGACAAACCGGAACACTGAAGCTTTCTTT.

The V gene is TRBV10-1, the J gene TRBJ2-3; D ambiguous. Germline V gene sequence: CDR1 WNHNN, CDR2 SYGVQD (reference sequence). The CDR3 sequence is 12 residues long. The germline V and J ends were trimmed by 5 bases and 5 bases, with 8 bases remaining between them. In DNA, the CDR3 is TGCGCCAGCAGTCCAACCGGAGATACGCAGTATTTT. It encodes CASSPTGDTQYF.

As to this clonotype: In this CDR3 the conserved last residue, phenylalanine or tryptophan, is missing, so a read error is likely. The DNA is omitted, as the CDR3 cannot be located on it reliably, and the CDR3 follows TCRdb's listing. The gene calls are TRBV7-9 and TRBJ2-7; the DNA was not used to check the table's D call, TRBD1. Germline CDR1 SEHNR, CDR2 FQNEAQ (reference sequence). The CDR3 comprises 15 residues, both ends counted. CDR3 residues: CASSSDSLYGYTFGS.

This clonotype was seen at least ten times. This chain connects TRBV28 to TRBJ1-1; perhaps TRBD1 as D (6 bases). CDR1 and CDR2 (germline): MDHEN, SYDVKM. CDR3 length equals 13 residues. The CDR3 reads CVVNGGLASEAFF. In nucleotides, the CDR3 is TGTGTTGTGAACGGGGGGCTGGCATCTGAAGCTTTCTTT.

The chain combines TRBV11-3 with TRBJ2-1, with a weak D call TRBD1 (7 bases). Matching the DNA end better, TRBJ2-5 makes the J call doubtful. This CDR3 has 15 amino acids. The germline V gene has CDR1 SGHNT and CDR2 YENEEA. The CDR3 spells CASSLNSAGGETQYF. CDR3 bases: TGTGCCAGCAGCTTAAATTCGGCAGGGGGGGAGACCCAGTACTTC.

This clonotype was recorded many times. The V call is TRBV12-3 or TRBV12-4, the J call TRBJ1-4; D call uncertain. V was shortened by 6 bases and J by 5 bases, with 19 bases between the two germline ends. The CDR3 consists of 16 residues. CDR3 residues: CASSRLPPEPNEKLFF. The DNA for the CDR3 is TGTGCCAGCAGCCGCCTGCCCCCGGAACCCAATGAAAAACTGTTTTTT.

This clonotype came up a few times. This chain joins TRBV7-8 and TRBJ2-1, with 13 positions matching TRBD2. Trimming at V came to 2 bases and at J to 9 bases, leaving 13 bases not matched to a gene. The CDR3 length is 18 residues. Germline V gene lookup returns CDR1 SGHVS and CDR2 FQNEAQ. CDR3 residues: CASSLNGGTSGRAVEQFF. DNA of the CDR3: TGTGCCAGCAGCTTAAACGGGGGTACTAGCGGGAGGGCCGTTGAGCAGTTCTTC.

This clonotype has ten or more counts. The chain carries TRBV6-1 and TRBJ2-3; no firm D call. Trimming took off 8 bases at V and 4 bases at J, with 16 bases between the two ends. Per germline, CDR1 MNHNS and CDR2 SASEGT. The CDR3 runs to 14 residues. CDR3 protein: CASQVSRAPDTQYF. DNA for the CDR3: TGTGCCAGCCAGGTTTCCCGAGCCCCAGATACGCAGTATTTT.